These T cell receptor beta chains were read from a single sample in a study of early T cells in non-severe SARS-CoV-2 infection. In TCRdb, the 5' RACE reads were re-called with MiXCR into one record per CDR3 protein. The profile shows approximately 99,000 distinct CDR3 sequences, 9% to 14% of them singletons. Sequences were obtained from whole blood. The receptors shown here come from an adult who was a healthcare worker with PCR-confirmed SARS-CoV-2 infection or an uninfected control (not recorded which). Both conserved end residues are part of each CDR3. The D gene is left open where the match is weak. The size field is filled for only some rows; it gives once, few, many or a size class.

d_call j_call v_call clone_size cdr3_nt cdr3_aa
TRBD1 TRBJ1-2 TRBV5-1 NA TGCGCCAGCAGCTTTACGGACAGGGAAAAGGATGGCTACACCTTC CASSFTDREKDGYTF
NA TRBJ2-2 TRBV2 few TGTGCCAGCAGGGCGGAGCGGTCTGAATTGACCGGGGAGCTGTTTTTT CASRAERSELTGELFF
NA TRBJ2-1 TRBV10-3 few TGTGCCATCAACGGGGCAGGGGTGGTCAATGAGCAGTTCTTC CAINGAGVVNEQFF
TRBD2 TRBJ2-7 TRBV19 NA TGTGCCAGTAGTATACCGGGACTAGAATACGAGCAGTACTTC CASSIPGLEYEQYF
NA TRBJ2-5 TRBV6-2/TRBV6-3 many TGTGCCAGCAGTCAGACCCGACCAAACCAAGAGACCCAGTACTTC CASSQTRPNQETQYF
NA TRBJ1-2 TRBV12-3/TRBV12-4 many TGTGCCAGCAGCCCGAGCGGGATCTATGGCTACACCTTC CASSPSGIYGYTF
NA TRBJ1-2 TRBV5-1 NA TGCGCCAGCAGCCCCACGACGGGGCAGGGGTATGGCTACACCTTC CASSPTTGQGYGYTF
NA TRBJ1-5 TRBV20-1 NA TGCAGTGCTCTCCCGGGGCCCAATCAGCCCCAGCATTTT CSALPGPNQPQHF
TRBD2 TRBJ2-3 TRBV7-2 many TGTGCCAGCAGCTTTGCTAGCGGGGGTGCAGATACGCAGTATTTT CASSFASGGADTQYF
TRBD1 TRBJ1-3 TRBV6-5 NA TGTGCCAGCAGTACCCGGACAGGGGGAAACACCATATATTTT CASSTRTGGNTIYF
NA TRBJ1-1 TRBV29-1 NA TGCAGCGTTGGCCAGGGCCTGAACACTGAAGCTTTCTTT CSVGQGLNTEAFF
NA TRBJ1-4 TRBV18 NA TGTGCCAGCTCACCACGGACGGATAATGAAAAACTGTTTTTT CASSPRTDNEKLFF
NA TRBJ1-2 TRBV4-1 few TGCGCCAGCAGCCAAGACCAATACTATGGCTACACCTTC CASSQDQYYGYTF
NA TRBJ2-4 TRBV7-8 many TGTGCCAGCAGCTTCCGCCCGGGGGTGGCCAAAAACATTCAGTACTTC CASSFRPGVAKNIQYF
TRBD1 TRBJ1-5 TRBV20-1 few TGCAGTGCCCAGGGGGCGGATCAGCCCCAGCATTTT CSAQGADQPQHF
NA TRBJ2-1 TRBV5-1 NA TGCGCCAGCAGCTTTCGCGGGGGCAGCTCCTACAATGAGCAGTTCTTC CASSFRGGSSYNEQFF
TRBD2 TRBJ2-5 TRBV4-1 NA TGCGCCAGCAGCCAAGGCCCTACTGTTGCGGGGGGGCAAGAGACCCAGTACTTC CASSQGPTVAGGQETQYF
NA TRBJ2-7 TRBV11-2 NA TGTGCCAGCAGCTTAGATCGTGGGACTCTCAACGAGCAGTACTTC CASSLDRGTLNEQYF
TRBD2 TRBJ2-3 TRBV27 many TGTGCCAGCAGTTTACCCCCGACTAGCGGGAGATCGGATACGCAGTATTTT CASSLPPTSGRSDTQYF
NA TRBJ1-4 TRBV2 many TGTGCCAGCAGGATTTACGGGAATAATGAAAAACTGTTTTTT CASRIYGNNEKLFF
NA TRBJ1-1 TRBV4-1 NA TGCGCCAGCAGCCAAAACAGAATGAACACTGAAGCTTTCTTT CASSQNRMNTEAFF
TRBD1 TRBJ2-1 TRBV5-1 many TGCGCCAGCAGCTGGGACAGCAACAATGAGCAGTTCTTC CASSWDSNNEQFF
TRBD1 TRBJ2-3 TRBV29-1 few TGCAGCGGCGGACAGGTGGTGACAGATACGCAGTATTTT CSGGQVVTDTQYF
NA TRBJ1-3 TRBV5-1 few TGCGCCAGCAGCTACGAGGGCAGAAGGGCTGGAAACACCATATATTTT CASSYEGRRAGNTIYF
NA TRBJ2-2 TRBV5-1 once TGCGCCAGCAGCTCGGACAGTAAGAACACCGGGGAGCTGTTTTTT CASSSDSKNTGELFF
NA TRBJ2-5 TRBV7-9 many TGTGCCAGCAGCCCATTTGGCCGCGGGCGAGCAGTCAACCAAGAGACCCAGTACTTC CASSPFGRGRAVNQETQYF
TRBD1 TRBJ1-5 TRBV18 many TGTGCCAGCTCACCACTGGGACAGCATAGCAATCAGCCCCAGCATTTT CASSPLGQHSNQPQHF
NA TRBJ2-5 TRBV6-2/TRBV6-3 NA TGTGCCAGCAGTAGGACAGAAGAGACCCAGTACTTC CASSRTEETQYF
NA TRBJ2-3 TRBV15 NA TGTGCCACCAGCTACTCGAAGCGGTCGAGCACAGATACGCAGTATTTT CATSYSKRSSTDTQYF
TRBD1 TRBJ2-7 TRBV20-1 many TGCAGTGCTTCTCAAACCAGGGGGCATTACGAGCAGTACTTC CSASQTRGHYEQYF
NA TRBJ1-5 TRBV20-1 few TGCAGTGCTATTGGTGAACGCAACCCTCAGCCCCAGCATTTT CSAIGERNPQPQHF
TRBD2 TRBJ2-2 TRBV7-3 NA TGTGCCAGCAGCTTAACCCCTAGCGGGGGGACCGGGGAGCTGTTTTTT CASSLTPSGGTGELFF
TRBD1 TRBJ2-7 TRBV19 many TGTGCCAGCTCGCGAGGGACGACAGGGGCCTACGAGCAGTACTTC CASSRGTTGAYEQYF
NA TRBJ2-7 TRBV6-5 many TGTGCCAGCAGTTTTCTAACTCCCCCGGGCGAGCAGTACTTC CASSFLTPPGEQYF
NA TRBJ1-3 TRBV6-2/TRBV6-3 many TGTGCCAGCAGTATCCGAGGGGACCCTGGAAACACCATATATTTT CASSIRGDPGNTIYF
NA TRBJ1-1 TRBV6-1 many TGTGCCAGCAGTGAAAGTTGGACAGTCACTGAAGCTTTCTTT CASSESWTVTEAFF
NA TRBJ2-1 TRBV5-6 few TGTGCCAGCAGCTTGTTTTCCAATGAGCAGTTCTTC CASSLFSNEQFF
TRBD1 TRBJ1-5 TRBV19 NA TGTGCCAGTAGTATCGACAGGGGGCTGGGTCAGCCCCAGCATTTT CASSIDRGLGQPQHF
NA TRBJ2-2 TRBV6-2/TRBV6-3 few TGTGCCAGCATAAAGGGACAGAACACCGGGGAGCTGTTTTTT CASIKGQNTGELFF
TRBD1 TRBJ1-1 TRBV6-5 NA TGTGCCAGCAGTTACTGGGACAGGGGTGGCACTGAAGCTTTCTTT CASSYWDRGGTEAFF
TRBD1 TRBJ2-1 TRBV6-1 few TGTGCCAGCACCGGGGGGCCATACAGGGGGCCCTACAATGAGCAGTTCTTC CASTGGPYRGPYNEQFF
TRBD2 TRBJ2-1 TRBV29-1 NA TGCAGCGTTTGCCGGCGGGAGGGGAACAATGAGCAGTTCTTC CSVCRREGNNEQFF
NA TRBJ2-3 TRBV11-3 many TGTGCCAGCAGCGAAACTAGTACCTACACAGATACGCAGTATTTT CASSETSTYTDTQYF
TRBD1 TRBJ2-1 TRBV29-1 NA TGCAGCGTTGAAGTACAGGGGTTTGGTGAGCAGTTCTTC CSVEVQGFGEQFF
NA TRBJ1-1 TRBV11-3 many TGTGCCAGCAGCCAAGGACAGCCGATTCCGGAAGCTTTCTTT CASSQGQPIPEAFF
TRBD2 TRBJ2-1 TRBV5-1 few TGCGCCAGCAGCTTGTCATGGGGGGGTGAGCAGTTCTTC CASSLSWGGEQFF
NA TRBJ1-1 TRBV7-9 few TGTGCCAGCAGCTTAGGCAGGGGGAACACTGAAGCTTTCTTT CASSLGRGNTEAFF
NA TRBJ1-2 TRBV7-9 many TGTGCCAGCAGCGAAACAAATCAACTTACAAGGGATGGTGGCTACACCTTC CASSETNQLTRDGGYTF
NA TRBJ1-4 TRBV6-1 many TGTGGGACAGTCCGAGGGAATGAAAAACTGTTTTTT CGTVRGNEKLFF
NA TRBJ2-1 TRBV6-2/TRBV6-3 NA TGTGCCAGCGCAGGGGGGGAATCCTACAATGAGCAGTTCTTC CASAGGESYNEQFF
NA TRBJ2-4 TRBV20-1 few TGCAGTGCTAGAGACCAGGAGCTAGCCAAAAACATTCAGTACTTC CSARDQELAKNIQYF
NA TRBJ2-1 TRBV6-1 few TGTGCCAGCAGATCGGCAGGGGGGGTCTACAATGAGCAGTTCTTC CASRSAGGVYNEQFF
TRBD2 TRBJ2-1 TRBV3-1 NA TGTGCCAGCAGCCAAGATTTACTTAGGCTAGCGGGAGTCAATGAGCAGTTCTTC CASSQDLLRLAGVNEQFF
NA TRBJ2-1 TRBV3-1 NA TGTGCCAGCAGCCAATCATGGCTGCAGTTCTTC CASSQSWLQFF